This TCR beta chain was recorded in a study of lymphopenia after photon versus proton radiotherapy (dated by TCRdb to the late 2010s). Background on the whole study: The immunological effects of photon versus proton radiation therapy were compared in patients with gastrointestinal tumors who developed high-grade lymphopenia. The cohort included under 25 patients with gastrointestinal tumors who developed lymphopenia after receiving either photon or proton therapy. The study aimed to characterize how the two radiation modalities differ in their impact on the immune system.

As to this clone: Its specific antigen is unknown. Base-call qualities are not available, and no considerably larger clone is one nucleotide away.

Study-wide conclusions, independent of this receptor: Across the cohort, among patients who died, a greater drop in TCR diversity after the nadir was inversely correlated with overall survival time. After the lymphocyte count nadir, repertoires from photon-treated patients showed oligoclonal expansion, particularly of CD8+ Temra cells, and this expansion drove the decline in diversity. The survival association was assessed only in patients who died, and the authors presented better survival with proton therapy as a possibility rather than a demonstrated result. During treatment, patients who received photon therapy lost naive T cells and TCR diversity and gained effector/memory populations, whereas patients who received proton therapy remained relatively stable.

The CDR3 measures 15 amino acids from cysteine to phenylalanine. The sequence is cut down to CDR3 DNA, 45 bases in frame from base 1. V is cut back by 0 bases and J by 4 bases, with 4 bases in the junction unmatched. The germline V gene specifies LGHNA as CDR1 and YNFKEQ as CDR2. Libraries were constructed by the immunoSEQ multiplex PCR assay. T cell repertoires were profiled with deep sequencing of rearranged TCR beta loci together with multiparametric flow cytometry. Sourced from immuneACCESS, this table was stored by TCRdb with only in-frame sequences that have V and J called. A share of the clones is absent; for the studies checked, an unresolved V gene accounts for under half, and the remainder has no known explanation. This sample holds about 39,000 clones; around nine tenths were observed only once. The top ten hold 13% to 15% of the sample.

The V and J segments used are TRBV4-2 and TRBJ2-3; TRBD2 aligns with 7 central bases. The TCR sequence derives from a man in his sixties with cholangiocarcinoma. This sample comprised peripheral blood, obtained from a patient treated with photon-based radiotherapy. The nucleotide sequence reads TGTGCCAGCAGCCAAGATGGCGGGAGTGCAGATACGCAGTATTTT. It codes for CASSQDGGSADTQYF.